This T cell receptor beta chain was retrieved from a study of cytomegalovirus exposure and HLA in healthy donors. Overall study results and limits: TCR beta V- and J-gene trimming, according to a later analysis, was linked to a missense DCLRE1C variant. Association of roughly 18,000 TCR beta sequences with HLA alleles was found at 0.05 false discovery rate in a later analysis.

Deletions cut 1 base from V and 5 bases from J, with 12 bases between. Germline values: CDR1 SGHNT, CDR2 YYREEE (reference sequence). The CDR3 extends over 14 amino acids. As for this clone: Antigen unknown.

Both 60 Vbeta primers and 13 Jbeta primers went into the PCR. Sequencing used immunoSEQ multiplex PCR; TCRdb keeps in-frame clones, though not all of them. The repertoire holds roughly 80,000 clones, with over 70% as singletons. The sequenced sample consisted of PBMCs. This TCR derives from a male donor in good health and CMV-seronegative. V and J are TRBV5-4 and TRBJ1-2; maybe TRBD1 (5 bases). CDR3 loop: CASSLRGVRYGYTF. For the CDR3, the DNA is TGTGCCAGCAGCTTGCGGGGGGTTCGGTATGGCTACACCTTC.